What follows is one T cell receptor (beta chain) and its context. The trim removed 6 bases at V and 8 bases at J, leaving 3 bases unmatched. The CDR3 totals 13 residues. CDR1 is SEHNR, CDR2 FQNEAQ, per germline (reference sequence). In blood CD8+ and CD4+ T cells, TCR beta underwent sequencing. The patients serving as multiple sclerosis controls were treatment-naive. They had stable or active relapsing-remitting disease and fulfilled revised McDonald criteria. TEMRA cells were FACS-enriched, with CD8+ and CD4+ T cells isolated negatively. The sample is drawn from a study of CD8 T cells in Susac syndrome. RNA, at roughly 0.5 to 1 ug, was reverse transcribed with random hexamers. The method of amplification for TCR beta CDR3 was immunoSEQ multiplex PCR, covering 54 Vbeta and 13 Jbeta. One entry per CDR3 protein results from TCRdb running MiXCR on the immunoSEQ multiplex PCR reads. The table shows 150,000 to 200,000 distinct CDR3 sequences, with under 95% occurring only once.

This receptor was obtained from a human donor with multiple sclerosis. The sample was CD4+ T cells from PBMCs. This chain connects TRBV7-9 to TRBJ1-6; TRBD1 aligns across 8 bases. The CDR3 loop is CASSLDRDSPLHF. CDR3 nucleotides: TGTGCCAGCAGTTTGGACAGGGATTCACCCCTCCACTTT.